The next 23 T cell receptor beta chains were all read from a single sample in a study of Tregs in tolerant kidney transplant recipients. Sequencing used immunoSEQ multiplex PCR; TCRdb keeps in-frame clones, though not all of them. The sample includes more than 90,000 clones, roughly 92% of them seen just once. Sequencing input: CD4+ T cells from blood. These receptors all come from a human donor in good health.

V gene TRBV18 combines with J gene TRBJ1-5; D gene uncertain. This CDR3 has 14 amino acids. V lost 1 base and J lost 4, with 8 bases in between. Germline V gives CDR1 KGHSH, CDR2 LQKENI. CDR3 sequence reads: CASSPREGNQPQHF. For the CDR3, the DNA is TGTGCCAGCTCACCACGTGAAGGGAATCAGCCCCAGCATTTT.

J is TRBJ2-3 and V is TRBV18; 12 bases map to TRBD2. This CDR3 has 17 amino acids. With V trimmed by 2 bases and J by 6 bases, 9 bases remained unmatched. Germline CDR1 is KGHSH and CDR2 is LQKENI. Here the CDR3 reads CASSPRVTSGSEDTQYF. The CDR3 DNA reads as TGTGCCAGCTCACCAAGGGTGACTAGCGGGAGTGAGGATACGCAGTATTTT.

The rearrangement links TRBV19 to TRBJ2-2; D is unresolved. In germline, CDR1 is LNHDA, CDR2 SQIVND (reference sequence). The germline V and J ends were trimmed by 5 bases and 5 bases, with 12 bases remaining between them. This CDR3 has 14 residues. The CDR3 loop is CASSLSVRTGELFF. The CDR3 DNA is TGTGCCAGTAGTCTCAGTGTTAGGACCGGGGAGCTGTTTTTT.

This clone was seen more than once but under ten times. This rearrangement joins TRBV4-1 to TRBJ2-7, with a weak D call TRBD2 (5 bases). Per germline, CDR1 MGHRA and CDR2 YSYEKL. The CDR3 runs 15 residues. Trimming took 1 base from V and 7 from J, leaving 17 bases between them. CDR3 loop: CASSQGMTGIGEQYF. Written as DNA, the CDR3 is TGCGCCAGCAGCCAAGGAATGACCGGGATCGGGGAGCAGTACTTC.

This chain links TRBV7-6 with TRBJ2-7, with 9 bases fitting TRBD1. The CDR3 has 14 amino acids. Germline lookup yields CDR1 SGHVS and CDR2 FNYEAQ. V was pared by 2 bases and J by 4 bases, with 3 bases of the junction left unmatched. The CDR3 here is CASSLRDREYEQYF. CDR3 bases: TGTGCCAGCAGCTTAAGGGACAGGGAATACGAGCAGTACTTC. Drawing the rest from reference TRBV7-6 and TRBJ2-7, the complete variable domain is GAGVSQSPRYKVTKRGQDVALRCDPISGHVSLYWYRQALGQGPEFLTYFNYEAQQDKSGLPNDRFSAERPEGSISTLTIQRTEQRDSAMYRCASSLRDREYEQYFGPGTRLTVT.

The chain links TRBV27 to TRBJ2-7, with D uncertain. Germline CDR1 MNHEY, CDR2 SMNVEV (reference sequence). Trimming cost V 5 bases and J 3 bases, with 14 bases left between them. This CDR3 is 14 amino acids long. The CDR3 spells CASSLKRELYEQYF. The CDR3, as DNA: TGTGCCAGCAGTCTAAAAAGGGAACTCTACGAGCAGTACTTC.

The gene calls are TRBV15 and TRBJ1-5; 7 bases fit TRBD1. CDR3 length: 17 residues. CDR1 and CDR2 from the germline V gene are LNHNV and YYDKDF (reference sequence). V shed 4 bases and J 7 bases; nucleotides not matched to a gene: 16. CDR3 sequence: CATSTDWTGSLPQPQHF. The CDR3 DNA reads as TGTGCCACCAGCACGGACTGGACAGGCTCGCTCCCCCAGCCCCAGCATTTT. Complete variable domain (other parts from reference TRBV15 and TRBJ1-5): DAMVIQNPRYQVTQFGKPVTLSCSQTLNHNVMYWYQQKSSQAPKLLFHYYDKDFNNEADTPDNFQSRRPNTSFCFLDIRSPGLGDTAMYLCATSTDWTGSLPQPQHFGDGTRLSIL.

The chain is built from TRBV5-1 and TRBJ2-1; 7 bases line up with TRBD1. Trimming took 4 bases from V and 0 from J; bases not matched to a gene: 7. Germline V gene lookup returns CDR1 SGHRS and CDR2 YFSETQ. This CDR3 comprises 16 residues. The chain's CDR3 is CASSEGGLSSYNEQFF. CDR3 DNA sequence: TGCGCCAGCAGCGAAGGGGGCCTTAGCTCCTACAATGAGCAGTTCTTC.

This chain links TRBV2 with TRBJ1-5; maybe TRBD1 (5 bases). This CDR3 region has 13 residues. Germline V gene lookup returns CDR1 SNHLY and CDR2 FYNNEI. Trimming pared 6 bases from V and 5 bases from J, leaving 11 bases between. The CDR3 sequence is CASRGRAYQPQHF. CDR3 in DNA: TGTGCCAGCAGGGGACGGGCGTATCAGCCCCAGCATTTT.

This chain joins TRBV5-6 and TRBJ2-7, with TRBD1 as a possible D gene (7 bases). The germline V and J ends were trimmed by 4 bases and 7 bases, with 15 bases remaining between them. From germline, CDR1 is SGHDT and CDR2 YYEEEE. The CDR3 has 13 amino acids. This chain's CDR3 is CASSDQGGGEQYF. CDR3 bases: TGTGCCAGCAGCGATCAGGGGGGCGGGGAGCAGTACTTC.

The chain employs TRBV7-9 and TRBJ1-2; no clear D gene. Germline V gene data show CDR1 as SEHNR and CDR2 as FQNEAQ (reference sequence). Trimming removed 5 bases from V and 4 bases from J, with 20 bases in between. The CDR3 has 16 amino acids. For the CDR3, the DNA is TGTGCCAGCAGCGGAGGATGGCTAATCGGAGGCTATGGCTACACCTTC. Protein: CASSGGWLIGGYGYTF.

The chain recombines TRBV18 with TRBJ2-3, with 7 bases matching TRBD1. Unmatched junction bases numbered 12, after V lost 5 bases and J lost 1 base. The length of the CDR3 is 17 residues. The germline V gene has CDR1 KGHSH and CDR2 LQKENI. CDR3 sequence reads: CASSLQRQGVGTDTQYF. The CDR3 coding sequence is TGTGCCAGCTCATTACAACGACAGGGAGTGGGCACAGATACGCAGTATTTT.

This sequence joins TRBV30 and TRBJ2-5; TRBD1 might be the D (5 bases). CDR1 and CDR2 from the germline V gene are GTSNPN and SVGIG (reference sequence). This CDR3 contains 13 residues. V lost 7 bases and J 5 bases, leaving 17 bases between the germline ends. Written as DNA, the CDR3 is TGTGCCTCAAGAAGGGGTCTTATGGAGACCCAGTACTTC. It specifies CASRRGLMETQYF.

The V and J genes are TRBV7-9 and TRBJ2-3; D ambiguous. This CDR3 region has 14 residues. Germline loops: CDR1 SEHNR, CDR2 FQNEAQ (reference sequence). V was cut by 1 base and J by 2 bases, with 7 bases left in between. The CDR3 loop reads CASSLDASTDTQYF. The CDR3 DNA reads as TGTGCCAGCAGCTTAGACGCCTCCACAGATACGCAGTATTTT.

This rearrangement joins TRBV18 to TRBJ2-3; the D gene is possibly TRBD2 (7 bases). Germline CDR1 reads KGHSH; CDR2 reads LQKENI. The CDR3 length is 17 residues. The ends were cut back, 1 base at V and 2 bases at J, with 16 bases in the middle. The CDR3 bases are TGTGCCAGCTCACCACGAGCGGGACAAGTAGTCACAGATACGCAGTATTTT. Protein: CASSPRAGQVVTDTQYF. Drawing the rest from reference TRBV18 and TRBJ2-3, the complete variable domain is NAGVMQNPRHLVRRRGQEARLRCSPMKGHSHVYWYRQLPEEGLKFMVYLQKENIIDESGMPKERFSAEFPKEGPSILRIQQVVRGDSAAYFCASSPRAGQVVTDTQYFGPGTRLTVL.

This chain connects TRBV6-1 to TRBJ2-1, with 9 bases fitting TRBD2. The CDR3 has 15 residues. CDR1 and CDR2 (germline): MNHNS, SASEGT. V lost 3 bases and J lost 4; bases outside the gene matches: 4. The CDR3, as DNA: TGTGCCAGCAGTGATCGAGCGGGAGGTTACAATGAGCAGTTCTTC. Translation gives CASSDRAGGYNEQFF.

The V and J genes are TRBV7-8 and TRBJ2-6; D may be TRBD2 (6 bases). This CDR3 is built from 17 residues. V was pared by 3 bases and J by 0 bases, with 12 bases between. Germline V gene data show CDR1 as SGHVS and CDR2 as FQNEAQ. CDR3 loop: CASSLEGPASGANVLTF. For the CDR3, the DNA is TGTGCCAGCAGCTTGGAGGGGCCGGCCTCTGGGGCCAACGTCCTGACTTTC.

This chain links TRBV30 with TRBJ1-1; TRBD1 might be the D (6 bases). Trimming pared 1 base from V and 4 bases from J, leaving 13 bases between. The CDR3 totals 14 residues. Looked up from germline, CDR1 is GTSNPN and CDR2 is SVGIG (reference sequence). In nucleotides, the CDR3 is TGTGCCTGGAGTGAGAAAGGGGGGGGCACTGAAGCTTTCTTT. This sequence encodes CAWSEKGGGTEAFF. Using reference TRBV30 and TRBJ1-1 for the parts outside the CDR3, the full variable domain is SQTIHQWPATLVQPVGSPLSLECTVEGTSNPNLYWYRQAAGRGLQLLFYSVGIGQISSEVPQNLSASRPQDRQFILSSKKLLLSDSGFYLCAWSEKGGGTEAFFGQGTRLTVV.

Only one count was recorded for this clone. The chain recombines TRBV30 with TRBJ2-4, with a tentative D call TRBD1 (11 bases). Deletions cut 1 base from V and 6 bases from J, with 31 bases between. Germline lookup yields CDR1 GTSNPN and CDR2 SVGIG (reference sequence). The CDR3 is 20 residues long. In DNA form, the CDR3 reads TGTGCCTGGAGTGGAGGACAGGGGGCGCGGACTAGCGGTGAAAGAAACATTCAGTACTTC. Its translation is CAWSGGQGARTSGERNIQYF. Looking up the rest from reference TRBV30 and TRBJ2-4 gives the full variable domain: SQTIHQWPATLVQPVGSPLSLECTVEGTSNPNLYWYRQAAGRGLQLLFYSVGIGQISSEVPQNLSASRPQDRQFILSSKKLLLSDSGFYLCAWSGGQGARTSGERNIQYFGAGTRLSVL.

The rearrangement joins TRBV13 to TRBJ2-2, with 9 bases aligning to TRBD2. This CDR3 contains 16 residues. Germline assignment: CDR1 PRHDT and CDR2 FYEKMQ (reference sequence). V was pared by 3 bases and J by 2 bases, with 4 bases of the junction left unmatched. The CDR3: CASSLIAGVNTGELFF. CDR3 sequence (DNA): TGTGCCAGCAGCTTGATAGCGGGGGTCAACACCGGGGAGCTGTTTTTT. Using reference TRBV13 and TRBJ2-2 for the parts outside the CDR3, the full variable domain is AAGVIQSPRHLIKEKRETATLKCYPIPRHDTVYWYQQGPGQDPQFLISFYEKMQSDKGSIPDRFSAQQFSDYHSELNMSSLELGDSALYFCASSLIAGVNTGELFFGEGSRLTVL.

The rearrangement links TRBV18 to TRBJ1-1, with TRBD1 as a possible D gene (6 bases). V lost 3 bases and J 2 bases, leaving 13 bases between the germline ends. Germline V gene data show CDR1 as KGHSH and CDR2 as LQKENI. The CDR3 runs to 15 residues. CDR3 protein: CASSPTRGQNTEAFF. The CDR3 DNA reads TGTGCCAGCTCACCCACCAGGGGACAAAACACTGAAGCTTTCTTT.

This clone was seen just once. The V and J genes are TRBV27 and TRBJ2-1; a weak D match, TRBD1 (5 bases). The CDR3 is 15 amino acids. Per the germline V gene, CDR1 is MNHEY and CDR2 is SMNVEV (reference sequence). V lost 5 bases, J lost 1 base, and 12 bases lay in between. This CDR3 reads CASSPRTPSYNEQFF. The CDR3, as DNA: TGTGCCAGCAGTCCGAGGACACCTTCCTACAATGAGCAGTTCTTC.

In nucleotides, the CDR3 is TGTGCCAGCAGCTTAAGGGGGATTGCGGAGACCCAGTACTTC. This codes for CASSLRGIAETQYF. The chain carries TRBV5-6 and TRBJ2-5; maybe TRBD1 (6 bases). Germline CDR1 and CDR2: SGHDT and YYEEEE. The CDR3 runs to 14 residues. V lost 2 bases and J 5 bases, leaving 13 bases between the germline ends.